Sequencing of this T cell receptor beta chain was carried out in a study of human T cells and chemical hapten exposure listed by TCRdb under 2021. Looking at the study overall: For sensitization, 2% DPC in acetone was applied to a 2 cm by 2 cm area of upper inner arm skin. Throughout the study period of 20 to 30 weeks, patients also received therapeutic DPC doses to the scalp every week. Patch testing was performed on the upper back with Finn chambers containing 0.01% DPC, and the patch tests were scored after 6 days according to International Contact Dermatitis Research Group standards. The mostly female patient cohort included alopecia areata with under or over 50% scalp involvement, alopecia totalis and alopecia universalis. Libraries were pooled for sequencing, and variation in per-sample TCR yields was attributed mainly to small differences in library volumes within the pool. Peripheral blood TCR repertoire changes were tracked in vivo in alopecia patients during primary and secondary sensitization to the hapten diphenylcyclopropenone (DPC). Blood samples were taken from patients before sensitization (week 0) and then at 2, 6 and about 24 weeks after DPC sensitization. Blood for TCR sequencing was provided by twenty-nine alopecia patients at one to four time points (pre-sensitization, 2, 6 and 24 weeks).

The CDR1 and CDR2 encoded by the germline V gene (reference sequence) are SEHNR and FQNEAQ. Trimming takes 6 bases off V and 1 base off J; junction bases not matched to a gene: 12. The CDR3 runs 17 amino acids, cysteine and phenylalanine included. Only CDR3 DNA remains: 51 bases, in frame from the first base. About this clonotype: Its antigen has not been determined. Qualities for individual bases were not recorded, and no much larger clone is one base off.

Results and caveats for the whole study, not just this receptor: Compared with pre-sensitization or healthy control sets, expanded TCRs formed significantly more large CDR3 similarity clusters, which is consistent with antigen-driven responses. Repeated subsampling changed both the strength of the expansion versus patch-test correlation and the threshold at which that correlation became significant. All patients had alopecia, a presumed autoimmune disease, so their immune response might differ from that of healthy individuals. Patch test score correlated positively with the number of PT1 expanded TCRs, reaching significance at thresholds 8, 16 and 32 but not at 4. The number of TCRs above 1 in 1000 frequency did not change with DPC sensitization; there was no evidence of global repertoire structure alterations.

Libraries were made using RACE. The listed sequencing device is NextSeq 500. During library preparation, unique molecular identifiers were attached to individual cDNA molecules so that TCRs could be counted quantitatively and reproducibly. From each blood RNA sample, both TCR alpha and TCR beta chains were sequenced. Per the original workflow: Samples had a median of roughly 91,000 TCRs, with a range from roughly 23,224 to 700,000. V, J and CDR3 annotation of the TCR reads was carried out using the Decombinator software suite. For PS versus PT1 abundance plots, all samples were subsampled to the same number of TCRs (28,000). TCRs were defined as expanded if absent before sensitization and observed at least eight times at the 2-week time point. TCRdb took the public reads, trimmed them with fastp at Q25, ran MiXCR for clone calling and kept in-frame beta chains. Every distinct CDR3 protein forms one entry, paired with its most common genes and DNA. Clone size and V and J calls follow TCRdb, not the original study. For this sample there are around 300,000 distinct CDR3 sequences; 6% to 8.5% appear just once. Roughly 8% of the sample goes to the ten largest clones.

The time point label of this sample denotes: patch test 1, 2 weeks after DPC sensitization. Sample treatment or condition, as interpreted from the label and publication: therapeutic diphenylcyclopropenone sensitization with weekly scalp DPC. At each patch-test visit, blood was drawn before the patch test was applied. Patients were considered eligible if aged 18 to 70, diagnosed with alopecia and deemed suitable for DPC therapy, and patients were excluded if pregnant. Total RNA was extracted from unfractionated whole blood that had been collected in Tempus Blood RNA tubes. The sequence links TRBV7-9 to TRBJ2-3; a stretch of 8 junction bases matches TRBD1. This receptor was taken from a woman between 18 and 29 years old with alopecia areata. Some clones in this sample may be carry-over from other donors' samples. The sequencing used whole blood, collected in connection with sensitization to the hapten diphenylcyclopropenone (DPC). The nucleotide sequence is given as TGTGCCAGCAGTTACGGGACAGGACTGGGGGGCACAGATACGCAGTATTTT. Translated, this is CASSYGTGLGGTDTQYF.